A selection of T cell receptor beta chains follows, all from one sample in a study of human T cells and chemical hapten exposure. TCRdb re-derived calls from the RACE reads in MiXCR, one entry per CDR3 protein. The table has roughly 380,000 distinct CDR3 sequences, approximately 5.1% seen once. The sample consisted of whole blood, taken in connection with sensitization to the hapten diphenylcyclopropenone (DPC). The receptors come from a woman between 50 and 59 years old with alopecia areata. Some clones in this sample may be carry-over from other donors' samples. Both conserved end residues are part of each CDR3. The D gene is left open where the match is weak. Clone size is stated in some rows and not others, as once, few, many or a class when expanded.

TRBJ2-1 | NA | TRBV4-1 | NA | CASSQEPQQSYNEQFF | TGCGCCAGCAGCCAAGAACCCCAACAATCCTACAATGAGCAGTTCTTC
TRBJ1-1 | TRBD1 | TRBV5-1 | many | CASSLEGQRTEAFF | TGCGCCAGCAGCTTGGAGGGACAGCGTACTGAAGCTTTCTTT
TRBJ2-3 | TRBD1 | TRBV11-2 | few | CASSLGQGGHNTQYF | TGTGCCAGCAGCTTGGGACAGGGGGGACATAATACGCAGTATTTT
TRBJ2-2 | NA | TRBV12-3/TRBV12-4 | many | CASSAPGELFF | TGTGCCAGCAGCGCGCCCGGGGAGCTGTTTTTT
TRBJ2-3 | NA | TRBV7-2 | many | CASSLLWGADTQYF | TGTGCCAGCAGCTTATTATGGGGCGCAGATACGCAGTATTTT
TRBJ2-7 | TRBD2 | TRBV6-2/TRBV6-3 | many | CASSYGTSGSYEQYF | TGTGCCAGCAGTTACGGGACTAGCGGGAGTTACGAGCAGTACTTC
TRBJ1-4 | TRBD1 | TRBV6-6 | few | CASRPGQENEKLFF | TGTGCCAGCAGACCGGGACAGGAAAATGAAAAACTGTTTTTT
TRBJ2-2 | NA | TRBV6-6 | few | CASSSIWDTLNTGELFF | TGTGCCAGCAGTTCTATCTGGGACACCTTGAACACCGGGGAGCTGTTTTTT
TRBJ2-7 | NA | TRBV7-9 | many | CASSWAPAGEQYF | TGTGCCAGCAGCTGGGCGCCGGCGGGCGAGCAGTACTTC
TRBJ2-1 | TRBD2 | TRBV12-3/TRBV12-4 | many | CASSRASGSGNEQFF | TGTGCCAGCAGCAGAGCTAGCGGGAGTGGTAATGAGCAGTTCTTC
TRBJ2-1 | TRBD2 | TRBV6-4 | NA | CANWTSPKGYNEQFF | TGTGCCAACTGGACTAGCCCAAAAGGCTACAATGAGCAGTTCTTC
TRBJ2-5 | NA | TRBV7-6 | few | CASRPINGETQYF | TGTGCCAGCAGACCGATCAATGGGGAGACCCAGTACTTC